This T cell receptor beta chain comes out of a study of T cell repertoires in cytomegalovirus infection. Study context: CMV epitopes in the study were HLA-C-restricted (recently identified) and HLA-B-restricted (well studied). Evidence of both CMV infection and a matching HLA type came from public TCR beta signatures.

TCRdb processed the reads anew with MiXCR; each CDR3 protein has one entry. Of around 360,000 distinct CDR3 sequences listed, approximately 35% are singletons. Notes on the study in general: There were carriers of CMV plus the relevant HLA, and cumulative public TCR beta family frequency identified them. In two of eight donors, the top clonotype was HLA-C-restricted CMV-specific.

CDR3 length: 14 amino acids. Germline loops: CDR1 ENHRY, CDR2 SYGVKD. The ends were cut back, 11 bases at V and 0 bases at J, with 15 bases in the middle. Points on this clonotype: Antigen specificity is unknown.

Sequencing used cultured PBMCs, obtained from culture after CMV antigen stimulation. The sequence was obtained from a human donor in good health (CMV status not recorded). Some clones in this sample may be carry-over from other donors' samples. The chain uses TRBV10-3 and TRBJ2-3, with D perhaps being TRBD1 or TRBD2 (7 bases each). CDR3 DNA sequence: TGTGCCGCCAGGGGGGGCCTTAGCACAGATACGCAGTATTTT. Protein product: CAARGGLSTDTQYF.